This TCR beta chain was documented in a study of OX40 agonist ivuxolimab in advanced cancers. Study-wide context: Patients were treated with ivuxolimab, an agonistic anti-OX40 (CD134) antibody. Across the patients, intravenous ivuxolimab was delivered every 2 weeks at 0.01 to 10 mg/kg.

Sequenced by immunoSEQ multiplex PCR; TCRdb stores in-frame clones only, minus some. The profile shows tens of thousands of clones, around 89% of them singletons. This clone was counted only a few times. CDR1 and CDR2 (germline): MRHNA, SNTAGT. V gave up 3 bases and J gave up 3 bases, with 8 bases separating them. This CDR3 has 13 amino acids. This clonotype was sampled from an adult with an advanced solid tumor such as melanoma, head and neck, liver or kidney cancer. This chain joins TRBV6-4 and TRBJ1-1; no definite D call. The sequences come from CD4+ or CD8+ T cells sorted from blood, collected in a trial of the OX40 agonist ivuxolimab. CDR3 nucleotides: TGTGCCAGCAGTGAACAAGGAGACACTGAAGCTTTCTTT. Its translation is CASSEQGDTEAFF.